This T cell receptor beta chain appears in the sequencing data of a study of T cells in Graves' hyperthyroidism and ophthalmopathy. On the study more broadly: Upon initial diagnosis and before any treatment, peripheral blood was collected. Study findings and constraints: With a median lead of around 6.7 months before onset, the model predicted ophthalmopathy. Most thyroid clonotypes expanded above 0.001 were also detected in blood.

This clonotype was seen ten or more times. Its specificity is not known. Among ophthalmopathy patients, the Clinical Activity Score reached at least 3, the NOSPECS grade reached at least 4, and duration remained under 3 months. The CDR3 contains 15 residues. V lost 6 bases, J lost 6 bases, and 8 bases stayed unmatched. TCR beta CDR3 regions were amplified from RNA. HTBI primers drove first-round RT-PCR of the TCR CDR3. TCRdb used MiXCR to reprocess the multiplex PCR reads, holding one entry per CDR3 protein. The sample has approximately 400,000 distinct CDR3 sequences, over 12% seen once. Sequenced: blood. The V gene is TRBV12-3 or TRBV12-4, the J gene TRBJ2-7, with 13 bases that match TRBD2. The sequence derives from a middle-aged man with Graves' ophthalmopathy. CDR3 in DNA: TGTGCCAGCAGAACAGGACTAGCGGGAGATGGCGAGCAGTACTTC. Protein sequence: CASRTGLAGDGEQYF.